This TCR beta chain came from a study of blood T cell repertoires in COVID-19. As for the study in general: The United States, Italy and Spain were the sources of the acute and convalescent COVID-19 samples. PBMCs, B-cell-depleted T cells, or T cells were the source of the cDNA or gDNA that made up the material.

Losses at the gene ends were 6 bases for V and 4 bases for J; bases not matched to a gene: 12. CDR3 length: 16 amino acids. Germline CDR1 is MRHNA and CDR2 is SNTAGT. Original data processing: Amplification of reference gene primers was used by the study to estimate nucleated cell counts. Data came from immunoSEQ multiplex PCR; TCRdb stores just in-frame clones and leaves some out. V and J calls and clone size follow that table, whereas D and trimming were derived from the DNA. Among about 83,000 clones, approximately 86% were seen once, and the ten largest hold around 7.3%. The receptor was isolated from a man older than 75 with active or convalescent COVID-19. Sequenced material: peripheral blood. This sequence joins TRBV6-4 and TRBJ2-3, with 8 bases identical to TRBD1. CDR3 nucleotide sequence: TGTGCCAGCAGCGGTCGGACAGGGCCCGGGTCAGATACGCAGTATTTT. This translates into CASSGRTGPGSDTQYF.